These 9 T cell receptor beta chains were sequenced from one sample in a study of cytomegalovirus exposure and HLA in healthy donors. Use of 60 Vbeta and 13 Jbeta primers characterized the PCR. The data were produced by immunoSEQ multiplex PCR, yet TCRdb's version contains in-frame clones alone and is incomplete. The sample has 150,000 to 200,000 clones, around 80% seen once. The sequenced sample consisted of PBMCs. These receptors originate from a male donor in good health and CMV-seronegative.

This clone was seen only a few times. The CDR3 here is CASGQLRGGTEAFF. DNA of the CDR3: TGTGCCAGCGGCCAGCTACGGGGAGGCACTGAAGCTTTCTTT. The V and J genes are TRBV2 and TRBJ1-1; D is ambiguous. V lost 8 bases, J lost 4 bases, and 17 bases lay in between. Germline V gives CDR1 SNHLY, CDR2 FYNNEI. The CDR3 is made up of 14 amino acids. Looking up the rest from reference TRBV2 and TRBJ1-1 gives the full variable domain: EPEVTQTPSHQVTQMGQEVILRCVPISNHLYFYWYRQILGQKVEFLVSFYNNEISEKSEIFDDQFSVERPDGSNFTLKIRSTKLEDSAMYFCASGQLRGGTEAFFGQGTRLTVV.

The rearrangement links TRBV28 to TRBJ1-4; a possible D gene is TRBD1 (6 bases). The CDR3 covers 15 residues. Germline V gene data show CDR1 as MDHEN and CDR2 as SYDVKM. V lost 6 bases and J lost 8, with 19 bases in between. The CDR3 DNA reads as TGTGCCAGCAGCCTGGGGGGGCAGGCTAGGGAAAAACTGTTTTTT. This gives the protein CASSLGGQAREKLFF.

The V and J genes are TRBV5-1 and TRBJ2-7; 7 bases align to TRBD1. CDR3 size: 15 residues. Losses at the gene ends were 3 bases for V and 0 bases for J; bases not matched to a gene: 6. Germline lookup yields CDR1 SGHRS and CDR2 YFSETQ. The CDR3 region has the DNA TGCGCCAGCAGCTCCACCGGGACAGTCTCCTACGAGCAGTACTTC. Its protein is CASSSTGTVSYEQYF. Full variable domain (outside the CDR3, taken from reference TRBV5-1 and TRBJ2-7): KAGVTQTPRYLIKTRGQQVTLSCSPISGHRSVSWYQQTPGQGLQFLFEYFSETQRNKGNFPGRFSGRQFSNSRSEMNVSTLELGDSALYLCASSSTGTVSYEQYFGPGTRLTVT.

The V call is TRBV5-1, the J call TRBJ2-7; D is perhaps TRBD1 (6 bases). The CDR3 has 13 amino acids. Per the germline V gene, CDR1 is SGHRS and CDR2 is YFSETQ. The V gene lost 2 bases and the J gene lost 5 bases, with 11 bases spanning the gap. CDR3 in DNA: TGCGCCAGCAGCTTCGGCAGGGGAAACGAGCAGTACTTC. Translation gives CASSFGRGNEQYF.

This chain joins TRBV6-5 and TRBJ2-3; D is unclear. V lost 6 bases, J lost 5 bases, and 6 bases lay in between. This CDR3 contains 11 residues. Per germline, CDR1 MNHEY and CDR2 SVGAGI. This CDR3 is CASSTGDTQYF. The DNA for the CDR3 is TGTGCCAGCAGCACCGGAGATACGCAGTATTTT.

V gene TRBV5-1 combines with J gene TRBJ1-5; unclear D gene. Per germline, CDR1 SGHRS and CDR2 YFSETQ. The CDR3 consists of 14 residues. With 0 bases removed from V and 5 bases from J, the gap between germline ends came to 9 bases. CDR3 protein: CASSLVPSDQPQHF. CDR3 DNA sequence: TGCGCCAGCAGCTTGGTTCCGTCTGATCAGCCCCAGCATTTT.

This sequence joins TRBV5-4 and TRBJ1-2; D is ambiguous. V shed 4 bases and J shed 0 bases, with 13 bases lying between them. The CDR3 spans 15 residues. Germline V gene lookup returns CDR1 SGHNT and CDR2 YYREEE (reference sequence). Written as DNA, the CDR3 is TGTGCCAGCAGCCCTCTACAGATAGCTAACTATGGCTACACCTTC. Protein: CASSPLQIANYGYTF.

Here the CDR3 reads CASSTQGLYNSPLHF. CDR3 coding DNA: TGTGCCAGCAGTACTCAGGGGTTGTATAATTCACCCCTCCACTTT. The J gene is TRBJ1-6, the V gene TRBV6-5; D might be TRBD1 (6 bases). V shed 5 bases and J shed 4 bases, with 12 bases lying between them. This CDR3 comprises 15 residues. The V gene's germline CDR1 is MNHEY and CDR2 SVGAGI.

The chain recombines TRBV7-9 with TRBJ1-6; D remains ambiguous. V dropped 1 base and J dropped 7 bases, with 14 bases sitting between them. CDR1 is SEHNR, CDR2 FQNEAQ, per germline (reference sequence). The CDR3 spans 16 residues. CDR3 region: CASSLGGPSGNSPLHF. Here the CDR3 DNA reads TGTGCCAGCAGCTTAGGAGGGCCCAGCGGGAATTCACCCCTCCACTTT.